These 32 T cell receptor beta chains share one sample of origin, sequenced in a study of blood T cell repertoires in COVID-19. The assay was immunoSEQ multiplex PCR, and TCRdb's table has in-frame clones only and misses some. The sample lists about 69,000 clones, about 90% seen once, with 15% to 20% in the top ten. The sequenced sample consisted of peripheral blood. These receptors came from a man in his forties with COVID-19, enrolled during active disease.

The chain employs TRBV5-6 and TRBJ2-7; a weak D match, TRBD2 (5 bases). The CDR3 totals 14 residues. With 4 bases removed from V and 2 bases from J, the gap between germline ends came to 13 bases. Germline loops: CDR1 SGHDT, CDR2 YYEEEE. The CDR3 loop is CASSPRHGAYEQYF. CDR3 DNA: TGTGCCAGCAGCCCCCGGCACGGGGCCTACGAGCAGTACTTC.

The chain combines TRBV19 with TRBJ1-3; D remains ambiguous. The germline V gene encodes CDR1 LNHDA and CDR2 SQIVND (reference sequence). This CDR3 spans 14 amino acids. Trimming took off 9 bases at V and 0 bases at J, with 12 bases between the two ends. The CDR3: CASGGRHSGNTIYF. CDR3 nucleotides: TGTGCCAGCGGAGGACGGCACTCTGGAAACACCATATATTTT.

The chain couples TRBV6-5 to TRBJ2-5; a possible D gene is TRBD1 (7 bases). The CDR3 runs to 13 residues. V lost 6 bases, J lost 4 bases, and 12 bases lay in between. Germline CDR1 is MNHEY and CDR2 is SVGAGI. CDR3 protein: CASRRQGGETQYF. CDR3 in DNA: TGTGCCAGCAGAAGACAGGGAGGAGAGACCCAGTACTTC.

The V call is TRBV30, the J call TRBJ2-3, with 11 bases that match TRBD2. The CDR3 is 18 amino acids. Germline V CDR1 and CDR2: GTSNPN, SVGIG (reference sequence). V dropped 2 bases and J dropped 2; count of bases not matched to a gene: 12. The CDR3 coding sequence is TGTGCCTGGAGTTCGCTAGCGGGGGGCCTACTATTCACAGATACGCAGTATTTT. Encoded protein: CAWSSLAGGLLFTDTQYF.

This clone came up once. V gene TRBV14 combines with J gene TRBJ2-5; no clear D. Germline V CDR1 and CDR2: SGHDN, FVKESK. Between the trimmed V and J ends, which lost 7 bases and 5 bases, there was a span of 17 bases. The CDR3 contains 14 residues. The CDR3 coding sequence is TGTGCCAGCACCCGGTTTAGTACGCGGGAGACCCAGTACTTC. The encoded protein is CASTRFSTRETQYF.

V and J are TRBV6-5 and TRBJ2-7; TRBD1 matches 9 bases. V gave up 6 bases and J gave up 5 bases; unmatched junction bases: 5. Germline V gene sequence: CDR1 MNHEY, CDR2 SVGAGI. The CDR3 runs to 13 residues. DNA of the CDR3: TGTGCCAGCAGCTCGGGACAGGGCCACGAGCAGTACTTC. It yields the protein CASSSGQGHEQYF.

The rearrangement uses TRBV21-1 and TRBJ2-7; the table names TRBD1, a call not compared with the DNA. TRBV21-1 is listed as a pseudogene. This CDR3 is built from 13 residues. The CDR3 nucleotides read TGTGCCAGCAGCACCGGCAGGGAATACGAGCAGTACTTC. Amino acid sequence: CASSTGREYEQYF.

CDR3 region: CASSPRTGGLNSPLHF. The CDR3 coding sequence is TGTGCCAGCAGCCCCCGGACAGGGGGCTTGAATTCACCCCTCCACTTT. The rearrangement joins TRBV7-9 to TRBJ1-6, with 11 bases that match TRBD1. The V gene end was trimmed by 5 bases and the J gene end by 7 bases; junction bases not matched to a gene: 7. Germline CDR1 is SEHNR and CDR2 is FQNEAQ (reference sequence). This CDR3 has 16 amino acids. Using reference TRBV7-9 and TRBJ1-6 for the parts outside the CDR3, the full variable domain is DTGVSQNPRHKITKRGQNVTFRCDPISEHNRLYWYRQTLGQGPEFLTYFQNEAQLEKSRLLSDRFSAERPKGSFSTLEIQRTEQGDSAMYLCASSPRTGGLNSPLHFGNGTRLTVT.

This clone was seen a few times. The CDR3 DNA reads as TGTGCCAGCAGTTTTCGGACAGGGCCTTCACCCCTCCACTTT. Translating gives CASSFRTGPSPLHF. The rearrangement links TRBV6-5 to TRBJ1-6, with 8 bases fitting TRBD1. The germline V gene has CDR1 MNHEY and CDR2 SVGAGI. The trim removed 4 bases at V and 9 bases at J, leaving 5 bases unmatched. The CDR3 spans 14 residues.

A single count supports this clone. The chain combines TRBV4-2 with TRBJ2-2; no clear D. The germline V gene encodes CDR1 LGHNA and CDR2 YNFKEQ. The CDR3 length is 14 residues. Trimming pared 0 bases from V and 1 base from J, leaving 3 bases between. CDR3 nucleotides: TGTGCCAGCAGCCAAGATCGGAACACCGGGGAGCTGTTTTTT. Translated, it gives CASSQDRNTGELFF.

The chain couples TRBV5-3 to TRBJ2-5; 8 bases line up with TRBD2. TRBV5-3 is labeled an ORF, and its function is uncertain. After removal of 3 bases from V and 3 bases from J, the junction contained 10 bases not matched to a gene. The CDR3 is 16 amino acids. The CDR3 here is CARSSTSGGREETQYF. The CDR3 nucleotides are TGTGCCAGAAGCTCTACCAGCGGGGGCAGGGAAGAGACCCAGTACTTC.

The chain couples TRBV6-5 to TRBJ2-7, with no clear D. From germline, CDR1 is MNHEY and CDR2 SVGAGI. CDR3 size: 12 residues. With 2 bases removed from V and 3 bases from J, the gap between germline ends came to 5 bases. Here the CDR3 reads CASSYTGYEQYF. CDR3 DNA sequence: TGTGCCAGCAGTTACACGGGCTACGAGCAGTACTTC.

The rearrangement links TRBV2 to TRBJ1-2, with D tentatively TRBD1 (6 bases). Trimming stripped 3 bases from V and 6 bases from J, with 14 bases between. CDR1 SNHLY and CDR2 FYNNEI come from the germline V gene. The CDR3 runs to 14 residues. The CDR3, as DNA: TGTGCCAGCAGTGAGTCAGACAGGAGTAATGGCTACACCTTC. It encodes CASSESDRSNGYTF.

In this sample, this clone turned up a few times. The V and J genes are TRBV27 and TRBJ1-1; 10 bases match TRBD1. Trimming removed 5 bases from V and 9 bases from J; junction bases left unmatched: 12. This CDR3 is built from 15 residues. Germline loops: CDR1 MNHEY, CDR2 SMNVEV (reference sequence). The CDR3 sequence is CASSPGQGREGKAFF. The CDR3 coding sequence is TGTGCCAGCAGTCCGGGACAGGGGAGAGAGGGGAAAGCTTTCTTT.

The count of this clone is one. The rearrangement links TRBV4-1 to TRBJ2-4; 7 bases line up with TRBD2. Losses at the gene ends were 1 base for V and 1 base for J; bases not matched to a gene: 1. Germline CDR1 MGHRA, CDR2 YSYEKL. There are 15 residues in the CDR3. CDR3 DNA: TGCGCCAGCAGCCAAGGACTAGCTGCCAAAAACATTCAGTACTTC. Translated: CASSQGLAAKNIQYF.

The chain carries TRBV3-1 (or the pseudogene TRBV3-2) and TRBJ1-2, with D maybe TRBD1 (5 bases). Germline CDR1 reads LGHDT; CDR2 reads YNNKEL (reference sequence). The CDR3 totals 14 residues. Trimming took 5 bases from V and 2 from J, leaving 12 bases between them. The CDR3 region has the DNA TGTGCCAGCAGCAGGGGAGGCGGGAACTATGGCTACACCTTC. Translating it yields CASSRGGGNYGYTF.

This clone was seen a handful of times. V gene TRBV27 combines with J gene TRBJ1-2, with a possible D match to TRBD1 (5 bases). From germline, CDR1 is MNHEY and CDR2 SMNVEV (reference sequence). The CDR3 runs 12 residues. V was clipped by 9 bases and J by 3 bases, with 11 bases between them. The CDR3 DNA reads TGTGCCAGTTTTAGGGGCGACTATGGCTACACCTTC. Translated: CASFRGDYGYTF.

The V gene is TRBV19, the J gene TRBJ2-5, with 11 bases that match TRBD2. The V gene end was trimmed by 7 bases and the J gene end by 0 bases; junction bases not matched to a gene: 4. The CDR3 consists of 15 residues. The germline CDR1 and CDR2 sequences are LNHDA and SQIVND (reference sequence). CDR3 amino acids: CASTKLAGDQETQYF. The CDR3 bases are TGTGCCAGTACCAAACTAGCGGGGGACCAAGAGACCCAGTACTTC. Filled out from reference TRBV19 and TRBJ2-5, the complete variable domain reads DGGITQSPKYLFRKEGQNVTLSCEQNLNHDAMYWYRQDPGQGLRLIYYSQIVNDFQKGDIAEGYSVSREKKESFPLTVTSAQKNPTAFYLCASTKLAGDQETQYFGPGTRLLVL.

V and J are TRBV10-2 and TRBJ1-6; D is ambiguous. Germline CDR1 and CDR2: WSHSY and SAAADI. V lost 0 bases to trimming and J lost 10 bases, with 7 bases between them. The CDR3 runs 13 residues. The CDR3 reads CASSESVGSPLHF. For the CDR3, the DNA is TGCGCCAGCAGTGAGTCGGTTGGCTCACCCCTCCACTTT.

CDR3 sequence reads: CASSQTDFQETQYF. The CDR3 DNA sequence: TGTGCCAGCAGCCAGACAGATTTCCAAGAGACCCAGTACTTC. The chain employs TRBV7-2 and TRBJ2-5, with a tentative D call TRBD1 (5 bases). The CDR3 is 14 residues long. Germline V gives CDR1 SGHTA, CDR2 FQGNSA. Trimming took 5 bases from V and 1 from J, leaving 11 bases between them.

The V and J genes are TRBV28 and TRBJ2-3; 9 bases agree with TRBD2. CDR3 length: 15 amino acids. CDR1 is MDHEN, CDR2 SYDVKM, per germline. The J segment lost 7 bases and the V segment lost 3 bases, leaving 8 bases of the junction unmatched. The CDR3 region is CASSFSRGGIYTQYF. The CDR3 DNA reads as TGTGCCAGCAGTTTCTCGCGGGGGGGCATTTATACGCAGTATTTT.

This clone is a singleton in its sample. The chain links TRBV27 to TRBJ2-2, with TRBD2 identical over 8 bases. Trimming at V came to 5 bases and at J to 13 bases, leaving 6 bases not matched to a gene. The CDR3 has 12 amino acids. Per the germline V gene, CDR1 is MNHEY and CDR2 is SMNVEV (reference sequence). This CDR3 is CASSEAGVGLFF. The CDR3 bases are TGTGCCAGCAGTGAAGCGGGAGTGGGGCTGTTTTTT.

This chain uses TRBV30 with TRBJ1-1; 7 bases are shared with TRBD1. The CDR3 totals 12 residues. Unmatched junction bases numbered 4, after V lost 4 bases and J lost 5 bases. Germline CDR1 reads GTSNPN; CDR2 reads SVGIG (reference sequence). The CDR3 here is CAWNRGKTEAFF. The CDR3 nucleotides read TGTGCCTGGAACAGGGGAAAAACTGAAGCTTTCTTT.

The chain recombines TRBV19 with TRBJ1-2; D is perhaps TRBD1 (5 bases). CDR1 is LNHDA, CDR2 SQIVND, per germline (reference sequence). Trimming removed 7 bases at V and 4 bases at J, with 25 bases between. There are 17 residues in the CDR3. CDR3 amino acids: CASIESPDSVYPYGYTF. CDR3 sequence (DNA): TGTGCCAGTATCGAGAGCCCCGACAGTGTCTATCCCTATGGCTACACCTTC.

The chain carries TRBV3-1 (or the pseudogene TRBV3-2) and TRBJ1-1; the match to TRBD1 covers 8 bases. This CDR3 has 15 amino acids. The V gene end was trimmed by 4 bases and the J gene end by 0 bases; junction bases not matched to a gene: 4. Germline CDR1 is LGHDT and CDR2 is YNNKEL (reference sequence). CDR3 loop: CASSPSDRVNTEAFF. CDR3 DNA: TGTGCCAGCAGCCCGTCGGACAGGGTGAACACTGAAGCTTTCTTT.

The chain uses TRBV7-9 and TRBJ1-3, with 8 bases matching TRBD1. Trimming at V came to 6 bases and at J to 0 bases, leaving 4 bases not matched to a gene. Germline assignment: CDR1 SEHNR and CDR2 FQNEAQ (reference sequence). The CDR3 sequence is 15 residues long. The CDR3 nucleotides read TGTGCCAGCAGACTGACAGGGGCCTCTGGAAACACCATATATTTT. The encoded protein is CASRLTGASGNTIYF.

The chain is built from TRBV30 and TRBJ2-5, with TRBD1 identical over 12 bases. The CDR3 covers 15 residues. Looked up from germline, CDR1 is GTSNPN and CDR2 is SVGIG (reference sequence). Losses at the gene ends were 4 bases for V and 5 bases for J; bases not matched to a gene: 8. The CDR3 sequence is CAWTPGQGAGETQYF. For the CDR3, the DNA is TGTGCCTGGACACCGGGACAGGGGGCGGGGGAGACCCAGTACTTC.

The chain is built from TRBV18 and TRBJ1-6; 9 bases are a match to TRBD1. The CDR3 covers 16 residues. Looked up from germline, CDR1 is KGHSH and CDR2 is LQKENI. Trimming cost V 4 bases and J 5 bases; bases outside gene matches: 6. Here the CDR3 DNA reads TGTGCCAGCTCACGGACAGGGGATGGGAATAATTCACCCCTCCACTTT. Its translation: CASSRTGDGNNSPLHF.

This clone was observed a handful of times. The chain combines TRBV2 with TRBJ1-6; D remains ambiguous. Trimming took 1 base from V and 4 from J, leaving 14 bases between them. Looked up from germline, CDR1 is SNHLY and CDR2 is FYNNEI. This CDR3 spans 17 amino acids. In DNA form, the CDR3 reads TGTGCCAGCAGTGAAGACGCGAACCTCCTTTATAATTCACCCCTCCACTTT. Translation: CASSEDANLLYNSPLHF. Supplemented by reference TRBV2 and TRBJ1-6, the full variable domain reads EPEVTQTPSHQVTQMGQEVILRCVPISNHLYFYWYRQILGQKVEFLVSFYNNEISEKSEIFDDQFSVERPDGSNFTLKIRSTKLEDSAMYFCASSEDANLLYNSPLHFGNGTRLTVT.

In its sample, this clone was seen a few times. The chain joins TRBV19 to TRBJ1-6; D is perhaps TRBD1 (6 bases). V lost 8 bases and J lost 5, with 10 bases in between. The germline V gene has CDR1 LNHDA and CDR2 SQIVND (reference sequence). The CDR3 is 13 amino acids. CDR3: CASRDIDNSPLHF. CDR3 in DNA: TGTGCCAGTCGGGACATCGATAATTCACCCCTCCACTTT.

The chain joins TRBV10-1 to TRBJ2-3; D call uncertain. The germline CDR1 and CDR2 sequences are WNHNN and SYGVQD (reference sequence). V was clipped by 5 bases and J by 1 base, with 7 bases between them. This CDR3 is built from 13 residues. This CDR3 is CASSREGTDTQYF. The DNA for the CDR3 is TGCGCCAGCAGTCGCGAGGGCACAGATACGCAGTATTTT.

This clone has a handful of counts. This rearrangement joins TRBV6-5 to TRBJ1-2; 7 bases fit TRBD1. Germline CDR1 and CDR2: MNHEY and SVGAGI. This CDR3 has 13 residues. After removal of 5 bases from V and 6 bases from J, the junction contained 6 bases not matched to a gene. The CDR3: CASSNRGSDGYTF. CDR3 nucleotide sequence: TGTGCCAGCAGTAACAGGGGATCTGATGGCTACACCTTC.